The clone carrying this T cell receptor beta chain is classed as medium-sized. The antigen remains undetermined. The CDR3 covers 18 residues. V was trimmed by 3 bases and J by 2 bases, leaving 21 bases between them. In germline, CDR1 is WSHSY, CDR2 SAAADI. The data belong to a study of PD-1 blockade in classical Hodgkin lymphoma. About the research overall: Treatment was intravenous nivolumab, 3 mg/kg every 2 weeks, until progression.

Study results and limitations: CD4+ TCR diversity, unlike CD8+, rose significantly by C4D1. Initiation of nivolumab under 1 year after ASCT led to exclusion of patients.

Only in-frame clones appear in the TCRdb table, and some are missing; sequencing was by immunoSEQ multiplex PCR. The sample consists of about 2,400 clones, about two thirds of them appearing once. Autologous stem cell transplantation was followed by relapse in every patient, and brentuximab vedotin exposure varied. The study isolated CD8+ T cells from thawed PBMCs by magnetic negative selection. Responses achieved at best were complete response, partial response or progressive disease. The TCR was taken from a human donor with classical Hodgkin lymphoma. The gene calls are TRBV10-2 and TRBJ2-3; the D is unclear. The input for sequencing was CD8+ T cells from blood, taken at baseline. The CDR3 reads CASSEDSNPSRPTDTQYF. The CDR3, as DNA: TGCGCCAGCAGTGAAGATAGTAACCCCTCTCGACCCACAGATACGCAGTATTTT.